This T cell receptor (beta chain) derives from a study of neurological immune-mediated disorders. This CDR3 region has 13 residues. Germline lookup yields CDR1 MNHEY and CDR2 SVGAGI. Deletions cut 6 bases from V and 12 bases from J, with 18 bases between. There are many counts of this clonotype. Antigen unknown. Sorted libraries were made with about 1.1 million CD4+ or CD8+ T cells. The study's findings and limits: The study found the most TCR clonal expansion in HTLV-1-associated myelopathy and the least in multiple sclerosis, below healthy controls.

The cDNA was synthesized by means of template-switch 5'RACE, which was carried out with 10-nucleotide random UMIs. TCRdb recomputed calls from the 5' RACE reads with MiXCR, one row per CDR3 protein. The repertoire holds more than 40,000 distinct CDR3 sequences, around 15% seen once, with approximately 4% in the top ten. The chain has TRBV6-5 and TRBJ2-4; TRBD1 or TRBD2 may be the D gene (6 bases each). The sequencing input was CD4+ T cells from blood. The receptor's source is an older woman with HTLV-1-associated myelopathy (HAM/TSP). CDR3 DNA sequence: TGTGCCAGCAGGAGAGCCGTCGGGGGCAGTCAGTACTTC. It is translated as CASRRAVGGSQYF.